A selection of T cell receptor beta chains follows, all from one sample in a study of cytomegalovirus exposure and HLA in healthy donors. Measured with immunoSEQ multiplex PCR; TCRdb has only the in-frame clones, and not every one. The top ten hold 6.2% of the sample, which has several thousand clones, approximately 84% seen once. The sequenced sample was PBMCs. These receptor sequences come from a woman aged 40-49 years in good health and CMV-seropositive. CDR3s include the opening cysteine and the closing phenylalanine or tryptophan. A D gene is named only where the DNA matches it firmly. The size entry is marked missing in some rows and otherwise reads once, few, many or a size class.

>TRBV30|TRBD1|TRBJ1-3|-
TGTGCCTGGAGTCCCACAGGGGTTGGAAACACCATATATTTT
CAWSPTGVGNTIYF
>TRBV29-1|-|TRBJ1-4|few
TGCAGCGTTATGTGGGGGGAGAAACTGTTTTTT
CSVMWGEKLFF
>TRBV2|-|TRBJ1-5|-
TGTGCCAGCAGTGATCACACAGCCCAGGGGCCCCAGCATTTT
CASSDHTAQGPQHF
>TRBV6-5|-|TRBJ2-2|-
TGTGCCAGCAGTTACGGAACAGGGAGGGCCGGGGAGCTGTTTTTT
CASSYGTGRAGELFF
>TRBV9|-|TRBJ2-3|-
TGTGCCAGCAGCGTAGGCGGGACCCCCCGAGATACGCAGTATTTT
CASSVGGTPRDTQYF
>TRBV30|-|TRBJ1-5|-
TGTGCCTGGAGTCCCAGCCGGGGTCAGCCCCAGCATTTT
CAWSPSRGQPQHF
>TRBV30|TRBD1|TRBJ2-7|-
TGTGCCTGGGGGTACCCGGGACAGGCCATCTACGAGCAGTACTTC
CAWGYPGQAIYEQYF
>TRBV30|TRBD2|TRBJ2-1|-
TGTGCCCGGGGGGGTGGCTCCCGGGATGAGCAGTTCTTC
CARGGGSRDEQFF
>TRBV5-1|-|TRBJ2-5|-
TGCGCCAGCAGCTTGAACAGCTGGGAGACCCAGTACTTC
CASSLNSWETQYF
>TRBV6-1|TRBD1|TRBJ2-4|-
TGTGCCAGCAGTGTATTACAGGGGGCCAAAAACATTCAGTACTTC
CASSVLQGAKNIQYF
>TRBV2|TRBD1|TRBJ1-1|-
TGTGCCAGCAGGGAGACAGGGGGGTCCACTGAAGCTTTCTTT
CASRETGGSTEAFF
>TRBV5-1|-|TRBJ2-5|few
TGCGCCAGTATTCCAGGGGCCAACCAAGAGACCCAGTACTTC
CASIPGANQETQYF
>TRBV6-5|-|TRBJ2-7|-
TGTGCCAGCAGTTACTCGGTGACTAACTACGAGCAGTACTTC
CASSYSVTNYEQYF
>TRBV25-1|TRBD1|TRBJ1-6|-
TGTGCCAGCAGATGGGACAGGGAAATCGGGTCACCCCTCCACTTT
CASRWDREIGSPLHF
>TRBV9|-|TRBJ1-1|-
TGTGCCAGCACCCGAGAGGTAGTGAACACTGAAGCTTTCTTT
CASTREVVNTEAFF
>TRBV6-5|TRBD1|TRBJ1-5|-
TGTGCCAGCAAAACGGGACAGGGGGTGGGTCAGCCCCAGCATTTT
CASKTGQGVGQPQHF
>TRBV29-1|-|TRBJ2-1|once
TGCAGCGTTGAAGGTCGCGGTAGCTCCTACAATGAGCAGTTCTTC
CSVEGRGSSYNEQFF
>TRBV20-1|-|TRBJ2-3|-
TGCAGTGCACCGTACCGGGATACGCAGTATTTT
CSAPYRDTQYF
>TRBV4-2|TRBD1|TRBJ1-1|-
TGTGCCAGCAGCCACGGGACAGGTATGAACACTGAAGCTTTCTTT
CASSHGTGMNTEAFF
>TRBV5-1|TRBD2|TRBJ2-3|-
TGCGCCAGCAGCGTGGCTAGCGGGAGCGCAGATACGCAGTATTTT
CASSVASGSADTQYF
>TRBV4-1|-|TRBJ2-3|few
TGCGCCAGCAGCCAAGGGCAGCGGGCAGGAGATACGCAGTATTTT
CASSQGQRAGDTQYF
>TRBV15|-|TRBJ2-7|-
TGTGCCACCAGCAGAGAAGCCGAATACGAGCAGTACTTC
CATSREAEYEQYF
>TRBV6-5|TRBD1|TRBJ1-5|few
TGTGCCAGCAGTCCCCGGGACAGGGAAGGTCAGCCCCAGCATTTT
CASSPRDREGQPQHF
>TRBV28|-|TRBJ1-3|-
TGTGCCAGCAGTTCCGCGACACTTGGAAACACCATATATTTT
CASSSATLGNTIYF
>TRBV6-5|-|TRBJ1-2|-
TGTGCCAGCAGTACAGTAAACTATGGCTACACCTTC
CASSTVNYGYTF
>TRBV28|TRBD1|TRBJ1-2|-
TGTGCCAGCAGGACAGGGTACTATGGCTACACCTTC
CASRTGYYGYTF
>TRBV30|-|TRBJ1-2|-
TGTGCCTGGAGTGTACGGGGAAGTTATGGCTACACCTTC
CAWSVRGSYGYTF
>TRBV19|-|TRBJ2-1|few
TGTGCCAGTAGTGCATACATGAACAATGAGCAGTTCTTC
CASSAYMNNEQFF
>TRBV9|TRBD1|TRBJ1-2|-
TGTGCCAGCAGCGTGCCACAGGGGGGTACTGAAGGCTACACCTTC
CASSVPQGGTEGYTF
>TRBV29-1|-|TRBJ2-4|-
TGCAGCCCCCTCTTCAGCGGAAGGGTCGTGTCCAAAAACATTCAGTACTTC
CSPLFSGRVVSKNIQYF
>TRBV29-1|TRBD1|TRBJ2-3|once
TGCAGCGTTGGGGTTCTGGGACAGGTAGCAGATACGCAGTATTTT
CSVGVLGQVADTQYF
>TRBV30|-|TRBJ1-1|-
TGTGCCTGGAGTGGTATTAACACTGAAGCTTTCTTT
CAWSGINTEAFF
>TRBV28|-|TRBJ2-1|-
TGTGCCAGCAGCCGACCGAAGGGGTTCGGACATGAGCAGTTCTTC
CASSRPKGFGHEQFF
>TRBV30|-|TRBJ2-7|-
TGTGCCTGGAGTGCACAGCCGGTGGACGAGCAGTACTTC
CAWSAQPVDEQYF
>TRBV13|TRBD2|TRBJ2-1|-
TGTGCCAGCAGCTTAAGGACTAGCGGGAGGTTCGACAATGAGCAGTTCTTC
CASSLRTSGRFDNEQFF
>TRBV28|-|TRBJ2-5|-
TGTGCCAGCAGTTTGAGTTACCAAGAGACCCAGTACTTC
CASSLSYQETQYF
>TRBV30|-|TRBJ1-5|-
TGTGCCTGGAGTAGCCAGGGTAATCAGCCCCAGCATTTT
CAWSSQGNQPQHF
>TRBV30|TRBD2|TRBJ2-2|-
TGTGCCTGGACCTTAGGACTAGGGGACACCGGGGAGCTGTTTTTT
CAWTLGLGDTGELFF
>TRBV6-5|TRBD1|TRBJ1-1|-
TGTGCCAGCAGTTACGGGACAGCCACTGAAGCTTTCTTT
CASSYGTATEAFF
>TRBV29-1|TRBD1|TRBJ1-1|-
TGCAGCGTAAAACAGGGGCACACTGAAGCTTTCTTT
CSVKQGHTEAFF
>TRBV30|TRBD2|TRBJ2-7|-
TGTGCCTGGAGTAGCGGGACCTCCTACGAGCAGTACTTC
CAWSSGTSYEQYF
>TRBV30|TRBD1|TRBJ1-2|-
TGTGCCGGACAGGGGGCGAGAGGCTACACCTTC
CAGQGARGYTF
>TRBV29-1|-|TRBJ2-6|-
TGCAGCGTTGATTCGGGGGCCAACGTCCTGACTTTC
CSVDSGANVLTF
>TRBV28|TRBD2|TRBJ2-7|-
TGTGCCAGCTCTTCGATTGGACTAGCGGGAGGGCAAGGCGAGCAGTACTTC
CASSSIGLAGGQGEQYF
>TRBV29-1|TRBD2|TRBJ2-1|-
TGCAGCGTTGATGGGGCGGGAGGGCCAGGTAATGAGCAGTTCTTC
CSVDGAGGPGNEQFF
>TRBV9|-|TRBJ2-1|-
TGTGCCAGCAGCGTAGCGGGAGATTCCTACAATGAGCAGTTCTTC
CASSVAGDSYNEQFF
>TRBV5-6|-|TRBJ2-3|large
TGTGCCAGCAGCTTGGGCGGGCGCGCAGATACGCAGTATTTT
CASSLGGRADTQYF
>TRBV30|-|TRBJ2-5|-
TGTGCCTCTTCCGGGGTAGCCCAAGAGACCCAGTACTTC
CASSGVAQETQYF
>TRBV30|TRBD2|TRBJ2-1|-
TGTGCCTGGAGTAATGTACGGACTAGCGGAATTTACAATGAGCAGTTCTTC
CAWSNVRTSGIYNEQFF
>TRBV6-1|-|TRBJ1-1|-
TGTGCCAGCACCAGAGGGGACTTTACTGAAGCTTTCTTT
CASTRGDFTEAFF
>TRBV30|-|TRBJ1-5|-
TGTGCCTGGAGTCCCCGGACGGGGAATCAGCCCCAGCATTTT
CAWSPRTGNQPQHF
>TRBV30|TRBD1|TRBJ1-2|-
TGTGCCTGGAGTGTACGGCCCGGACAGGGGCACTATGGCTACACCTTC
CAWSVRPGQGHYGYTF
>TRBV6-4|TRBD2|TRBJ2-3|-
TGTGCCAGCAGCAAACTAGCGGGGCGCACAGATACGCAGTATTTT
CASSKLAGRTDTQYF
>TRBV30|-|TRBJ1-5|-
TGTGCCTGTAGTAGGGGGAATCAGGGTCAGCCCCAGCATTTT
CACSRGNQGQPQHF